Sequencing of this T cell receptor beta chain was carried out in a study of CD8 T cells in ankylosing spondylitis. Germline V lookup: CDR1 SGHRS, CDR2 YFSETQ. The CDR3 length is 16 residues. The V end was cut by 0 bases, the J end by 0 bases, with 13 bases between. TCRdb fed the 5' RACE reads into MiXCR, producing one record per CDR3 protein. The repertoire holds 350,000 or so distinct CDR3 sequences, with about 15% as singletons. This chain uses TRBV5-1 with TRBJ2-7; D remains ambiguous. The receptor comes from a male donor with ankylosing spondylitis or in good health (not recorded which). Material: blood, either unsorted or a sorted T cell fraction (not recorded which). Here the CDR3 reads CASSLVYGQLSYEQYF. Written as DNA, the CDR3 is TGCGCCAGCAGCTTGGTTTACGGGCAGCTCTCCTACGAGCAGTACTTC.